This TCR beta chain stems from a study of cytomegalovirus exposure and HLA in healthy donors (dated by TCRdb to the late 2010s). At the level of the whole study: In an earlier analysis of several hundred of the donors, less than 350 Gb of sequence data and 117 million unique TCR beta sequences from 150 million to 200 million T cells were reported. An early release covering roughly 640 HLA-typed donors comprised approximately 290 gigabases of sequencing data and around 85 million unique TCR sequences. Of the 350 to 450 genotyped donors, 65% to 90% were placed in the genetic ancestry cluster associated with self-reported Caucasian donors. The study aimed to test whether cataloging public T cell receptors could reveal signatures of past pathogen exposure. The study used immunosequencing to profile the T cell repertoires of around 600 subjects and linked those repertoires to cytomegalovirus serostatus. A separate validation cohort of approximately 130 different subjects was used in addition to the approximately 670-subject first cohort. To predict cytomegalovirus infection status, the study brought together high-throughput TCR immunosequencing, statistical association of individual TCRs with disease status, and machine learning. To study patterns of TCR occurrence, a later analysis re-analyzed previously published TCR beta repertoires from just over 650 donors and added high-resolution HLA genotyping. In the later analysis, no new phenotypic data were used to find candidate immune exposures; instead, reliance was placed on TCR beta sequences and their occurrence across donors. To decide whether each TCR beta V gene segment behaved as functional or pseudogenic, an earlier analysis of nearly 600 of the donors relied on high-throughput TCR beta sequencing. Donor age, sex, ethnicity and CMV serostatus were compiled together with the repertoire data. Genome-wide SNP genotypes for about 65% of the roughly 670 donors were used in a later genetic analysis, which treated that subset as a discovery cohort. Every repertoire in the discovery cohort had been generated on one and the same sequencing platform. HLA typing covered class I and class II loci at four-digit resolution. Typing coverage varied by locus: roughly 629-640 donors for A, B, C, DRB1 and DQB1; some 520 for DQA1; some 610 for DPA1; roughly 450 for DPB1. Five DR-DQ haplotypes were handled as single units for association and clustering, since linkage in the cohort was strong. Across some 400 genotyped donors of the cohort, an average of about 240,000 unique TCR beta nucleotide sequences per donor were sequenced, and approximately 17% of those sequences were non-productive.

This clone came up a few times. Its antigen is still unknown. Per-base quality was not reported, and no clone a single base away is much larger than it. From the cysteine up to the phenylalanine, the CDR3 has a length of 18 residues. The entry retains the CDR3 DNA only, 54 bases that are in frame from base 1. The paper's findings and limits, for the study overall: At a false discovery rate of 0.05, a later analysis linked 15,000 to 20,000 TCR beta sequences to specific HLA alleles. The study gave a list of 150 to 200 TCR beta chains associated with cytomegalovirus. When HLA alleles, especially DR and DQ, strongly co-occurred, attributing TCR associations to individual alleles was difficult. In a later genetic analysis, fewer N-insertions in productive TCRs were reported among donors in an Asian-associated ancestry cluster than the roughly 670-donor mean. While some public TCRs were present in many individuals, most TCR sequences turned up only very rarely across donors. In a later analysis, TCR association rates were found to vary across HLA loci, with the most associated TCRs seen for DRB1 alleles and the fewest for HLA-C alleles. In both the original and validation cohorts, the classifier was reported to diagnose cytomegalovirus status with high specificity and sensitivity. In vitro tests confirmed that a few of the cytomegalovirus-associated TCR beta chains recognize cytomegalovirus antigens. Several of the top co-occurrence clusters appeared to be linked to parvovirus B19, influenza, CMV and Epstein-Barr virus, according to a later analysis. Some IMGT-functional V segments, including TRBV6-2 and TRBV6-3, could not be distinguished by the 87-base-pair reads and were therefore excluded. Sequencing depth was assumed to be roughly uniform across donors in the presence/absence analyses, though that assumption may not hold. Linkage disequilibrium might explain the correlated functional status among segregating V segments, but an unknown experimental factor could not be ruled out. In an earlier analysis of 587 of the donors, most TCR beta V segments appeared in productive rearrangements about 87% or about 30% of the time, broadly matching IMGT annotations. A further reported finding was that TCR beta sequences accurately predicted the HLA-A and HLA-B alleles for most subjects in the first cohort. Because HLA typing was missing for some donors at each locus, association tests included only the typed subset. Fewer than 20 rarely observed V segments, including chromosome 9 orphons, were excluded from the earlier analysis of approximately 500 of the donors because counts were too low. A cluster of highly shared sequence variants was judged likely to represent a technical artifact of the sequencing pipeline. In this cohort, only TCR beta chains were sequenced, and detectable features were limited by the absence of alpha or paired-chain data. For the cohort, immune exposure information was limited to CMV serostatus. According to the authors, the approach could potentially be generalized to other disease states and immunological phenotypes. V-gene and J-gene trimming of TCR beta chains was associated with a missense DCLRE1C variant in a later genetic analysis, and the association was replicated in an independent cohort. A later analysis found that most CMV-associated TCR beta chains appeared HLA-restricted, with HLA associations seemingly driven largely by CMV exposure. Compared with equally common non-associated chains, HLA-associated TCR beta chains in a later analysis were more clonally expanded and had lower generation probabilities.

The cohort was made up of about 610 healthy bone marrow donors. At the time of sampling, all cohort members were nominally healthy, though unrecorded immune exposures were likely present. The donor was CMV seronegative and belonged to the group of over 350 seronegative cohort members. Every donor gave a peripheral blood sample, and the peripheral blood mononuclear cells from that sample were used for TCR beta sequencing. The Qiagen DNeasy Blood Extraction Kit was used to extract genomic DNA from the blood cell samples. Receptor libraries were prepared by the immunoSEQ multiplex PCR assay. For the multiplex PCR, a mixture combining 60 forward primers for TCR Vbeta segments and 13 reverse primers for TCR Jbeta segments was used. Amplification of the CDR3 region of rearranged TCR beta genes was performed with a multiplex PCR assay on genomic DNA. The Illumina HiSeq System was used to sequence the amplified TCR beta libraries as 87-base-pair reads. In the paper's pipeline: Across the roughly 670 repertoires, a later analysis counted 80 million or so unique TCR beta chains, some 11 million of which were shared by at least two donors. Raw reads were error-corrected and collapsed into unique sequences with a nearest-neighbor algorithm that merged closely related sequences to remove PCR and sequencing errors. CDR3 sequences were aligned to IMGT reference sequences to assign V, D and J gene segments. For a sequence to be retained, at least a six-nucleotide match to both a V gene segment and a J gene segment was required. Rearrangements were called productive when the CDR3 lacked stop codons and stayed in frame with V and J; all others were non-productive. CDR3 was defined according to IMGT convention as the region running from the second conserved V-encoded cysteine to the conserved J-encoded phenylalanine. Sequences without an unambiguous match to a single V gene segment were excluded from the earlier analysis of 450 to 750 of the donors. An earlier analysis of about 590 of the donors classified V segments as functional when productive rearrangements were above 56.7% and as segregating when the standard deviation between donors was above 5%. A statistical classification framework was developed to diagnose cytomegalovirus status using the catalog of TCR beta chain sequences. A later analysis assigned V and J genes by comparing TCR nucleotide sequences with IMGT/GENE-DB human TR gene sequences. Using the TCRdist pipeline, a later analysis assigned CDR3 sequences along with most-parsimonious VDJ recombination scenarios. In a later analysis, each TCR beta chain was defined by its CDR3 amino acid sequence together with its V-gene family, and reads lacking a unique V-gene family were excluded. A later analysis removed several hundred highly shared, low-generation-probability nucleotide sequences to deal with suspected cross-contamination and a sequencing artifact. For each public chain, a later analysis derived a clonal expansion index from normalized ranks of inferred template counts within each repertoire. In a later analysis, generation probabilities were computed with a VDJ recombination model fitted to out-of-frame rearrangements, and the resulting probabilities were checked against IGoR. In a later analysis, TCR-TCR, TCR-HLA and TCR-CMV co-occurrence was scored with hypergeometric tests, and a repertoire-size bias correction was applied to TCR pairs. In a later analysis, false discovery rates were estimated by permuting HLA or CMV assignments 20 times. A later analysis grouped co-occurring TCRs with DBSCAN, adding TCRdist sequence similarity when clustering within HLA-allele-positive subsets. Repertoires with fewer than 30,000 or more than 120,000 public chains were left out of co-occurrence clustering, as were about 5 repertoires with anomalous nucleotide sharing. TCRdb's version of the immuneACCESS table is confined to in-frame rearrangements and falls short of the full clone set. An unresolved V gene accounts for under half of the shortfall where checked; the remainder is of unknown origin. Clonal size and the V and J genes are those of that table, whereas D and trimming came from the DNA. Here the sample has under 150,000 clones; 70% to 85% occur a single time. The biggest ten clones account for about 1% of the sample.

In this chain, TRBV12-1 is recombined with TRBJ2-2; the D call TRBD2 from the table was never checked on the DNA. TRBV12-1 is classified as a pseudogene. The sequence came from a boy aged 5 to 17 in good health and CMV-seronegative. The sequenced sample consisted of PBMCs. The CDR3 sequence is CASSFPLSGSQNTGELFF. DNA sequence: TGTGCCAGCAGCTTTCCCCTCTCGGGAAGTCAGAACACCGGGGAGCTGTTTTTT.